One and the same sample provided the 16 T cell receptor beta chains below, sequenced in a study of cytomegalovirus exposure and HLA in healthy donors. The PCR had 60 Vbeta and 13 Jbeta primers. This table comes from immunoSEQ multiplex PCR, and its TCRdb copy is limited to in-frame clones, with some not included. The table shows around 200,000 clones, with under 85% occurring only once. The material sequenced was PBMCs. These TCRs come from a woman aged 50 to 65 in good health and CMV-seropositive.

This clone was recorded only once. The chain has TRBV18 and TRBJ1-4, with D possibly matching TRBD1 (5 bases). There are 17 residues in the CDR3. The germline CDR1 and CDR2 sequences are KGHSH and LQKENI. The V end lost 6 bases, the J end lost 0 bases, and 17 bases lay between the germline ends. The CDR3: CASSREQAPATNEKLFF. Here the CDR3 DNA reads TGTGCCAGCTCCCGAGAACAGGCGCCAGCAACTAATGAAAAACTGTTTTTT.

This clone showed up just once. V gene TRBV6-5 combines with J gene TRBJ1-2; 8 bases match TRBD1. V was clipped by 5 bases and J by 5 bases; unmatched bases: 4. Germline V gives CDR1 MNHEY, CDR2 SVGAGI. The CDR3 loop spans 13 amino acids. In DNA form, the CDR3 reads TGTGCCAGCAGTGAGGGGACAGGATATGGCTACACCTTC. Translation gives CASSEGTGYGYTF.

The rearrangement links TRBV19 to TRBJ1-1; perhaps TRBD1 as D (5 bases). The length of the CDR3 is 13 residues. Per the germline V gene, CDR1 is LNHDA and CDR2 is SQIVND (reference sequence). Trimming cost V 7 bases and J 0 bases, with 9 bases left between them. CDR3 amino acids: CASMDTLNTEAFF. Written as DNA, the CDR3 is TGTGCCAGTATGGACACTTTGAACACTGAAGCTTTCTTT.

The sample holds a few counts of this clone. CDR3 in amino acids: CASRMRSGGHEQYF. CDR3 DNA: TGTGCCAGCAGGATGAGATCGGGAGGGCACGAGCAGTACTTC. The rearrangement links TRBV6-6 to TRBJ2-7; the match to TRBD2 covers 8 bases. V trimming: 6 bases; J trimming: 5 bases; junction bases outside the gene matches: 9. This CDR3 contains 14 residues. Germline loops: CDR1 MNHNY, CDR2 SVGAGI (reference sequence).

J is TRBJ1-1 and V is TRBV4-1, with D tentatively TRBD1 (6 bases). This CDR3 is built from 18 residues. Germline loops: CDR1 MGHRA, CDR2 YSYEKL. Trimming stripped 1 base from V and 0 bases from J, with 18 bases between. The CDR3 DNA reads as TGCGCCAGCAGCCAAGTTTTACAGGGTAAGGTCTTGAACACTGAAGCTTTCTTT. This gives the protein CASSQVLQGKVLNTEAFF.

In DNA form, the CDR3 reads TGTGCCAGCAGCTCCCAAGGGGCGGCGGTCACTGAAGCTTTCTTT. As protein: CASSSQGAAVTEAFF. The genes are TRBV5-4 and TRBJ1-1; tentative D call: TRBD1 (5 bases). V shed 3 bases and J shed 4 bases, with 16 bases lying between them. This CDR3 is built from 15 residues. Per the germline V gene, CDR1 is SGHNT and CDR2 is YYREEE (reference sequence).

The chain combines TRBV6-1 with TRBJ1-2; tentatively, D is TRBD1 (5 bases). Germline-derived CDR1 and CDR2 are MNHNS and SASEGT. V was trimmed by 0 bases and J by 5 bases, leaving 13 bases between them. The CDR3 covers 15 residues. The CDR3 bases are TGTGCCAGCAGTGAAGCGCTCAGGGCTTATTATGGCTACACCTTC. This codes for CASSEALRAYYGYTF.

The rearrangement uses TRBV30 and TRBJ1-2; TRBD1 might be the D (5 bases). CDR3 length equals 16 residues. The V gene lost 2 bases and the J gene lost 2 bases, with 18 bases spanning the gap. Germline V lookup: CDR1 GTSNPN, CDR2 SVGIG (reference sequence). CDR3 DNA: TGTGCCTGGAGTCCAACAGTCACCTCAGGGAACTATGGCTACACCTTC. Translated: CAWSPTVTSGNYGYTF.

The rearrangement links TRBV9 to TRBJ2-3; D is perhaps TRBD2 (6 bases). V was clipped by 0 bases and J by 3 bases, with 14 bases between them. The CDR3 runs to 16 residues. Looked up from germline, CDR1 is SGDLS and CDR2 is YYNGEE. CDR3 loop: CASSVARRGGTDTQYF. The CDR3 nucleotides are TGTGCCAGCAGCGTAGCTAGGCGGGGTGGAACAGATACGCAGTATTTT.

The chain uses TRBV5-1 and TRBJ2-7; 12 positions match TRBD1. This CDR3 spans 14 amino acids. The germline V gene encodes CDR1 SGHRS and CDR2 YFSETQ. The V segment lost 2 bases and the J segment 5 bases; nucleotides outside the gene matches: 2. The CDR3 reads CASSLGTGGDEQYF. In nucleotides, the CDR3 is TGCGCCAGCAGCTTAGGGACAGGGGGCGACGAGCAGTACTTC.

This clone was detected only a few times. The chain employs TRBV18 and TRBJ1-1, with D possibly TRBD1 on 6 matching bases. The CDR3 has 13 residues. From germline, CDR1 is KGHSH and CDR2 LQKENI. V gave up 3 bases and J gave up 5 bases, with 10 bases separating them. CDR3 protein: CASSPDQGTEAFF. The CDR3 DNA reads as TGTGCCAGCTCACCCGATCAGGGGACTGAAGCTTTCTTT.

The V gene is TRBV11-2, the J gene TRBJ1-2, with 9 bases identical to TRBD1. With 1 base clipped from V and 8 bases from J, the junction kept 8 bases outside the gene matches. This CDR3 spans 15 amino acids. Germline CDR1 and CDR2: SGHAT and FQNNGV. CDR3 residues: CASSLVRGQGGGYTF. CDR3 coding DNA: TGTGCCAGCAGCTTAGTGCGGGGACAGGGTGGCGGCTACACCTTC.

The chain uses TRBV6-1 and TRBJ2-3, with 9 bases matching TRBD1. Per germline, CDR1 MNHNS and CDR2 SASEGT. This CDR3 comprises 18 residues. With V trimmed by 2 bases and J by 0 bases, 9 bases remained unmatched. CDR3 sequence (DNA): TGTGCCAGCAGTGAATTTCCCCACAGGGGGCGAAGCACAGATACGCAGTATTTT. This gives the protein CASSEFPHRGRSTDTQYF.

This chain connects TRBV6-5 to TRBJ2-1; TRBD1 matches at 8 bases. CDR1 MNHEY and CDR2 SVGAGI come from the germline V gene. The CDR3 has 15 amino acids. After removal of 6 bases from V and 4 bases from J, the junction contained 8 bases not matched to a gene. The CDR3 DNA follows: TGTGCCAGCAGCCTCGACAGGGGTTTATACAATGAGCAGTTCTTC. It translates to CASSLDRGLYNEQFF.

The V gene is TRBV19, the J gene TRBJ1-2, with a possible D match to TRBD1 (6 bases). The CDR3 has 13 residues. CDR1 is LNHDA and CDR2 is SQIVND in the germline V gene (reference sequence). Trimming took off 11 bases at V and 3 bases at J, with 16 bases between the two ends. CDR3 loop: CASSGGAYYGYTF. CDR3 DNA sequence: TGTGCCTCTTCGGGGGGGGCTTACTATGGCTACACCTTC. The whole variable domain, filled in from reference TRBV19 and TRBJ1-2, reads DGGITQSPKYLFRKEGQNVTLSCEQNLNHDAMYWYRQDPGQGLRLIYYSQIVNDFQKGDIAEGYSVSREKKESFPLTVTSAQKNPTAFYLCASSGGAYYGYTFGSGTRLTVV.

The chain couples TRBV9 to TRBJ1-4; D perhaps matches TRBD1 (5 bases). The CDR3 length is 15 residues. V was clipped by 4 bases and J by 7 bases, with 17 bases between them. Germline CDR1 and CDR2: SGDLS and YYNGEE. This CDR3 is CASSITGHRSEKLFF. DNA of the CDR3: TGTGCCAGCAGCATTACAGGTCATAGGAGTGAAAAACTGTTTTTT.